This note documents a single T cell receptor beta chain sequence. Its specificity is unknown. This entry belongs to a study of T-cell memory formation after mild COVID-19. Study results and caveats: Confirmation was lacking for SARS-CoV-2 specificity of second-wave clones that peaked on day 37.

V trimming: 2 bases; J trimming: 3 bases; junction bases outside the gene matches: 2. Per the germline V gene, CDR1 is MNHNY and CDR2 is SVGAGI (reference sequence). This CDR3 comprises 14 residues. The authors produced TCR alpha and TCR beta cDNA libraries with sample barcodes and UMIs by 5'RACE using constant-segment primers. From the 5' RACE reads, TCRdb called clonotypes with MiXCR, one entry per CDR3 protein. The data show more than 250,000 distinct CDR3 sequences, roughly 17% seen once. Material: PBMCs or a T cell subset sorted from them (not recorded which). This chain uses TRBV6-6 with TRBJ2-7; 9 bases map to TRBD1. The TCR originated in a man younger than 35 who had mild COVID-19 (a few samples of this study predate the infection). Cell type and time point are not known. Written as DNA, the CDR3 is TGTGCCAGCAGTTACGAGACAGGGGGCTACGAGCAGTACTTC. It encodes CASSYETGGYEQYF.